Reported below is one T cell receptor (beta chain). Its specificity is unknown. Looked up from germline, CDR1 is MGHRA and CDR2 is YSYEKL. CDR3 size: 14 residues. The data are from a study of monozygotic twins with inflammatory bowel disease. Findings and caveats of the study: Twin pairs that were concordant did not differ from discordant pairs in repertoire similarity, possibly from limited power. No separation of different T cell subtypes was possible.

Total RNA was isolated from whole blood without T cell sorting. cDNA for each sample came from eight separate reactions. Reprocessing the 5' RACE reads, TCRdb reports a single entry for every CDR3 protein and omits DNA. The specimen's table records a few hundred thousand distinct CDR3 sequences. Input material: blood. The V gene is TRBV4-1, the J gene TRBJ1-1; TCRdb lists TRBD1, though no DNA is available to test this call. This sequence originates from a human donor with ulcerative colitis or Crohn's disease, or a healthy co-twin of an affected twin (not recorded which). The CDR3 sequence is CVSRGQLKNTEAFF.